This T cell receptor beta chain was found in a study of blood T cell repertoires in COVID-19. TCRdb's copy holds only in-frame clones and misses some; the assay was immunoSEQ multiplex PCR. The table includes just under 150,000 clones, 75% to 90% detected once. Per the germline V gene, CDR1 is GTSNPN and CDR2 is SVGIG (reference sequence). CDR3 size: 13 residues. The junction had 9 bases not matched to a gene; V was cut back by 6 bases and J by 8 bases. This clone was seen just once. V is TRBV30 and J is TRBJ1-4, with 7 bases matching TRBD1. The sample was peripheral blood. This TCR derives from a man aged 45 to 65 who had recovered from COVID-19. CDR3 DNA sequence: TGTGCCTGTACAGGGGCGAGGTGGGAAAAACTGTTTTTT. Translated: CACTGARWEKLFF.